The 25 T cell receptor beta chains in this list originate from one sample, sequenced in a study of identical twins. TCRdb fed the 5' RACE reads into MiXCR, producing one record per CDR3 protein. The sample includes roughly 500,000 distinct CDR3 sequences, about 20% of them seen just once. The data also belong to a second study, concerning T cells expressing NK-cell markers.

Sequencing was carried out using CD4+ T cells sorted from blood. The receptors originated from a woman in her late teens or twenties in good health.

This clonotype has at least ten counts. V gene TRBV29-1 combines with J gene TRBJ2-3; D uncertain. Germline V CDR1 and CDR2: SQVTM, ANQGSEA. The ends were cut back, 6 bases at V and 5 bases at J, with 12 bases in the middle. The CDR3 is made up of 12 amino acids. As DNA, the CDR3 is TGCAGCGTGGTCACAGTGGTAGATACGCAGTATTTT. Protein product: CSVVTVVDTQYF.

This clonotype came up many times. This chain connects TRBV20-1 to TRBJ2-3; D not resolved. From germline, CDR1 is DFQATT and CDR2 SNEGSKA (reference sequence). The CDR3 contains 14 residues. CDR3 in amino acids: CNPREVGSTDTQYF. Here the CDR3 DNA reads TGCAATCCGAGAGAAGTGGGTAGCACAGATACGCAGTATTTT.

This clonotype was observed a handful of times. This chain joins TRBV12-3 or TRBV12-4 and TRBJ2-5, with 13 bases aligning to TRBD2. The V and J ends lost 5 bases and 3 bases, in that order; junction bases with no gene match: 3. This CDR3 region has 15 residues. The CDR3 spells CASSLTSGGKETQYF. The CDR3 DNA follows: TGTGCCAGCAGTCTGACTAGCGGGGGGAAAGAGACCCAGTACTTC.

This clonotype was observed a few times. The chain recombines TRBV7-9 with TRBJ2-3; possible D gene TRBD2, 6 bases. The germline V gene encodes CDR1 SEHNR and CDR2 FQNEAQ (reference sequence). The V end was cut by 2 bases, the J end by 3 bases, with 12 bases between. This CDR3 is 15 amino acids long. This chain's CDR3 is CASSLRRLGTDTQYF. The CDR3 DNA reads as TGTGCCAGCAGCTTAAGGCGACTAGGGACAGATACGCAGTATTTT.

A few counts support this clonotype. This rearrangement joins TRBV20-1 to TRBJ2-2, with 10 bases matching TRBD2. Germline loops: CDR1 DFQATT, CDR2 SNEGSKA (reference sequence). With V trimmed by 4 bases and J by 4 bases, 3 bases remained unmatched. The CDR3 is 14 amino acids. DNA for the CDR3: TGCAGTGCTAACCTAGCGGGAGTCACCGGGGAGCTGTTTTTT. Translation gives CSANLAGVTGELFF.

This clonotype was detected once. The chain has TRBV6-2 or TRBV6-3 and TRBJ2-5, with D unresolved. Trimming removed 2 bases from V and 5 bases from J, with 18 bases in between. Per the germline V gene, CDR1 is MNHEY and CDR2 is SVGEGT. The CDR3 is 16 residues long. CDR3 protein: CASSYGRGVPGETQYF. The CDR3 DNA is TGTGCCAGCAGTTACGGCCGTGGTGTCCCTGGTGAGACCCAGTACTTC.

This clonotype was counted a few times. The V and J genes are TRBV20-1 and TRBJ1-1; no clear D. The CDR3 is made up of 13 amino acids. The V gene lost 4 bases and the J gene lost 5 bases, with 14 bases spanning the gap. The germline V gene has CDR1 DFQATT and CDR2 SNEGSKA (reference sequence). The CDR3 protein is CSAIDPERTEAFF. The CDR3 DNA follows: TGCAGTGCTATTGATCCGGAGAGGACTGAAGCTTTCTTT.

In its sample, this clonotype was seen a few times. The V and J genes are TRBV20-1 and TRBJ1-1; D remains ambiguous. V lost 6 bases to trimming and J lost 1 base, with 12 bases between them. The CDR3 totals 13 residues. Germline values: CDR1 DFQATT, CDR2 SNEGSKA (reference sequence). CDR3 region: CSAEPHRNTEAFF. The DNA for the CDR3 is TGCAGTGCCGAGCCCCACAGGAACACTGAAGCTTTCTTT.

This clonotype was observed a handful of times. V gene TRBV15 combines with J gene TRBJ1-3; unclear D gene. With 1 base removed from V and 4 bases from J, the gap between germline ends came to 14 bases. The CDR3 covers 16 residues. Per the germline V gene, CDR1 is LNHNV and CDR2 is YYDKDF (reference sequence). The CDR3 spells CATSRGPRGAGNTIYF. In DNA, the CDR3 is TGTGCCACCAGCAGAGGTCCCCGCGGAGCGGGAAACACCATATATTTT.

This chain joins TRBV20-1 and TRBJ1-5; the D gene is possibly TRBD1 (5 bases). Looked up from germline, CDR1 is DFQATT and CDR2 is SNEGSKA (reference sequence). The CDR3 has 13 residues. With 0 bases removed from V and 5 bases from J, the gap between germline ends came to 8 bases. CDR3 sequence: CSARDEGDQPQHF. The CDR3 DNA is TGCAGTGCTAGAGATGAAGGGGATCAGCCCCAGCATTTT.

The rearrangement joins TRBV18 to TRBJ1-5; 7 bases match TRBD1. Germline V gene sequence: CDR1 KGHSH, CDR2 LQKENI. The CDR3 has 16 residues. V was clipped by 3 bases and J by 1 base; unmatched bases: 6. CDR3: CASSPYRGESNQPQHF. The CDR3 region has the DNA TGTGCCAGCTCACCGTACAGGGGAGAGAGCAATCAGCCCCAGCATTTT.

The chain recombines TRBV10-2 with TRBJ2-4; D may be TRBD2 (6 bases). The length of the CDR3 is 14 residues. Looked up from germline, CDR1 is WSHSY and CDR2 is SAAADI. V gave up 6 bases and J gave up 1 base, with 10 bases separating them. The CDR3 DNA reads TGCGCCAGCAGCGGGGGATCCGCCAAAAACATTCAGTACTTC. As protein: CASSGGSAKNIQYF.

V usage is TRBV3-1 and J usage is TRBJ2-1; TRBD2 agrees at 8 bases. Germline lookup yields CDR1 LGHDT and CDR2 YNNKEL (reference sequence). V trimming: 1 base; J trimming: 7 bases; junction bases outside the gene matches: 9. This CDR3 comprises 16 residues. The CDR3 DNA reads as TGTGCCAGCAGCCAAGGTAGGACTAGCAGGGTAAATGAGCAGTTCTTC. Amino acids: CASSQGRTSRVNEQFF.

The table lists this clonotype with a few counts. The chain is built from TRBV6-1 and TRBJ2-5, with 9 bases that match TRBD1. The junction had 10 bases not matched to a gene; V was cut back by 1 base and J by 4 bases. The CDR3 is 17 amino acids. The germline gives CDR1 MNHNS, CDR2 SASEGT. CDR3 in amino acids: CASSEEGTGFLAETQYF. The CDR3 DNA sequence: TGTGCCAGCAGTGAAGAAGGGACAGGGTTTTTGGCAGAGACCCAGTACTTC.

The chain links TRBV5-6 to TRBJ2-5; D is possibly TRBD1 (5 bases). Germline V lookup: CDR1 SGHDT, CDR2 YYEEEE. CDR3 length equals 15 residues. V was trimmed by 2 bases and J by 1 base, leaving 12 bases between them. The CDR3 region has the DNA TGTGCCAGCAGCTTAATTGCAGGGCTCCAAGAGACCCAGTACTTC. It specifies CASSLIAGLQETQYF.

In this sample, this clonotype turned up a few times. The chain couples TRBV18 to TRBJ2-7; possibly TRBD2 for D (5 bases). Trimming left V 2 bases short and J 0 bases short, with 11 bases between. This CDR3 is 15 amino acids long. Germline V gives CDR1 KGHSH, CDR2 LQKENI. CDR3 DNA: TGTGCCAGCTCACCAAAGAGGGAGAGCTCCTACGAGCAGTACTTC. Translated, it gives CASSPKRESSYEQYF.

The chain uses TRBV28 and TRBJ2-4; D unclear. Germline V gene data show CDR1 as MDHEN and CDR2 as SYDVKM. The ends were cut back, 2 bases at V and 7 bases at J, with 6 bases in the middle. The CDR3 has 12 residues. CDR3 region: CASSLGRNIQYF. The CDR3 nucleotides read TGTGCCAGCAGTTTAGGTCGCAACATTCAGTACTTC.

This clonotype showed up just a few times. The chain is built from TRBV7-9 and TRBJ1-1; no reliable D call. Trimming took 2 bases from V and 1 from J, leaving 8 bases between them. Germline values: CDR1 SEHNR, CDR2 FQNEAQ (reference sequence). The CDR3 is 14 amino acids. The CDR3 bases are TGTGCCAGCAGCTTAAAGGACCCGAACACTGAAGCTTTCTTT. Amino acid sequence: CASSLKDPNTEAFF.

The chain joins TRBV3-1 to TRBJ2-2; unclear D gene. The ends were cut back, 1 base at V and 0 bases at J, with 6 bases in the middle. The CDR3 runs 15 residues. CDR1 and CDR2 (germline): LGHDT, YNNKEL (reference sequence). CDR3 coding DNA: TGTGCCAGCAGCCAAGGTCACTCGAACACCGGGGAGCTGTTTTTT. Translated, it gives CASSQGHSNTGELFF.

A few counts support this clonotype. V and J are TRBV29-1 and TRBJ2-7, with D hard to call. Germline CDR1 reads SQVTM; CDR2 reads ANQGSEA. The CDR3 sequence is 14 residues long. The V end lost 5 bases, the J end lost 2 bases, and 16 bases lay between the germline ends. CDR3 DNA sequence: TGCAGCGTTTTGGCACGCGGTATCCCCTACGAGCAGTACTTC. It yields the protein CSVLARGIPYEQYF.

The chain is built from TRBV20-1 and TRBJ2-3, with a tentative D call TRBD2 (6 bases). From germline, CDR1 is DFQATT and CDR2 SNEGSKA (reference sequence). V dropped 3 bases and J dropped 1 base, with 14 bases sitting between them. The CDR3 is 15 amino acids. The CDR3 loop reads CSASVSGHGTDTQYF. The CDR3 DNA is TGCAGTGCTAGTGTTAGCGGACATGGCACAGATACGCAGTATTTT.

The J gene is TRBJ1-2, the V gene TRBV30, with a tentative D call TRBD1 (5 bases). The CDR3 is 14 residues long. Germline V gene sequence: CDR1 GTSNPN, CDR2 SVGIG (reference sequence). With 3 bases removed from V and 1 base from J, the gap between germline ends came to 12 bases. The CDR3 nucleotides are TGTGCCTGGAGAAGCCAGGGAAGTAACTATGGCTACACCTTC. This gives the protein CAWRSQGSNYGYTF.

The DNA of the CDR3 is TGCAGTGCATGGACAGCCAACAATCAGCCCCAGCATTTT. It translates to CSAWTANNQPQHF. The chain links TRBV20-1 to TRBJ1-5; weak D call: TRBD1 (6 bases). This CDR3 has 13 residues. Germline V gives CDR1 DFQATT, CDR2 SNEGSKA (reference sequence). V was shortened by 6 bases and J by 3 bases, with 12 bases between the two germline ends.

CDR3 nucleotides: TGTGCCAGCAGCTTAGGGGACAGCCTCGCGCAGTACTTC. Residues: CASSLGDSLAQYF. The genes are TRBV7-8 and TRBJ2-7, with 7 bases aligning to TRBD1. The CDR3 extends over 13 amino acids. Germline-derived CDR1 and CDR2 are SGHVS and FQNEAQ. The junction had 6 bases not matched to a gene; V was cut back by 1 base and J by 9 bases.

The table lists this clonotype with a few counts. The V call is TRBV20-1, the J call TRBJ2-5, with TRBD2 identical over 10 bases. Per germline, CDR1 DFQATT and CDR2 SNEGSKA (reference sequence). The CDR3 has 15 amino acids. V trimming: 1 base; J trimming: 1 base; junction bases outside the gene matches: 3. CDR3: CSARVLAGAQETQYF. CDR3 nucleotide sequence: TGCAGTGCTAGAGTCCTAGCGGGGGCCCAAGAGACCCAGTACTTC.